One T cell receptor beta chain is described in this entry. Its matching antigen is unknown. Pooled together were second doses at about 4 or about 12 weeks. Germline CDR1 reads MDHEN; CDR2 reads SYDVKM. The J segment lost 1 base and the V segment lost 8 bases, leaving 5 bases of the junction unmatched. This CDR3 has 14 residues. Sequenced by immunoSEQ multiplex PCR; TCRdb stores in-frame clones only, minus some. The sample shows 180,000 or so clones, 70% to 90% of them seen only once. The data stem from a study of T cell responses to AZD1222 COVID-19 vaccine. Broader study findings: CD4 TCRs covered the whole spike, strongest at regions 160-218 and 743-854. Spike-specific TCR breadth and depth went up after people got two AZD1222 doses. Most donors were white British, females outnumbered males, and clonal diversity was possibly underestimated.

Sequenced material: peripheral blood, taken 28 days after the second AZD1222 dose. This clonotype originated in an adult who received the AZD1222 COVID-19 vaccine. V gene TRBV28 combines with J gene TRBJ1-5; 7 bases match TRBD1. The CDR3 bases are TGTGCCAGCCTAGGGGGCTTGAGCAATCAGCCCCAGCATTTT. This translates into CASLGGLSNQPQHF.